This TCR beta chain stems from a study of regulatory dendritic cells for organ transplantation. Study-wide findings and caveats: Memory T cells were less diverse than naive, with memory CD8+ most oligoclonal. Memory CD8+ clonal expansion seemed more limited with regulatory than mature dendritic cells.

Memory T cells were CD45RO+, naive were CD45RA+, sorted by FACS. Some clones are missing from TCRdb's copy, which holds only in-frame ones; the method was immunoSEQ multiplex PCR. The sample gives 28,000 or so clones, about four fifths of which show up once; approximately 0.1% is in the top ten. The CDR3 runs 14 residues. CDR1 SGDLS and CDR2 YYNGEE come from the germline V gene. Between the trimmed V and J ends, which lost 0 bases and 1 base, there was a span of 8 bases. As concerns this clone: Its antigen is still unknown.

Sequenced: naive CD4+ T cells from blood. As for subset: CD45RA+ naive T cells. The V and J genes are TRBV9 and TRBJ2-7; D is unresolved. The source of this sequence is a human donor in good health. The CDR3 coding sequence is TGTGCCAGCAGCGTAGATCAGTTTTCCTACGAGCAGTACTTC. It codes for CASSVDQFSYEQYF.